This T cell receptor beta chain was recovered during a study of shared clonotypes between healthy human individuals. Findings and caveats of the study: A handful of donors showed sharing of 4.5% to 5% of naive CD4 clonotypes. What naive subsets generally showed was a larger estimated richness than memory subsets showed. The study found lower generation probabilities in non-shared clonotypes than in those shared by all four donors.

Assay: immunoSEQ multiplex PCR; the TCRdb copy retains only in-frame clones and omits some. Of about 1.1 million clones in the sample, approximately 78% are singletons; the top ten hold 0.5% to 0.6%. This clone was recorded only once. The antigen remains undetermined. Germline V gives CDR1 ENHRY, CDR2 SYGVKD. The trim removed 6 bases at V and 4 bases at J, leaving 8 bases unmatched. The CDR3 contains 16 residues. A CD45RA-negative memory subset and a CD45RA+ naive subset were separated from the CD4+ cells. Sequencing was carried out using memory CD4+ T cells from PBMCs. As for subset: CD45RA-negative fraction. This receptor was obtained from a young man in good health. Some clones in this sample may be carry-over from other donors' samples. V and J are TRBV10-3 and TRBJ2-3; the match to TRBD2 covers 12 bases. The DNA for the CDR3 is TGTGCCATCAGGGCTAGCGGGAGGGCCGATGCAGATACGCAGTATTTT. Translation: CAIRASGRADADTQYF.